Listed here are 15 T cell receptor beta chains from one sample, sequenced in a study of cytomegalovirus exposure and HLA in healthy donors. The PCR employed 60 Vbeta primers together with 13 Jbeta primers. Generated by immunoSEQ multiplex PCR, the TCRdb table keeps only in-frame clones and is missing some. In the table there are around 130,000 clones, about 79% of which are singletons. The source material was PBMCs. These receptors were taken from a middle-aged man in good health and CMV-seronegative.

This chain links TRBV5-5 with TRBJ2-7, with 8 bases that match TRBD1. This CDR3 has 14 amino acids. CDR1 and CDR2 from the germline V gene are SGHKS and YYEKEE (reference sequence). J was trimmed by 2 bases and V by 4 bases; bases with no gene match: 5. The CDR3 region is CASSLRQGPYEQYF. CDR3 bases: TGTGCCAGCAGCCTGCGACAGGGGCCCTACGAGCAGTACTTC.

V usage is TRBV7-9 and J usage is TRBJ2-7; D gene unclear. Looked up from germline, CDR1 is SEHNR and CDR2 is FQNEAQ (reference sequence). The ends were cut back, 3 bases at V and 0 bases at J, with 6 bases in the middle. There are 13 residues in the CDR3. The DNA of the CDR3 is TGTGCCAGCAGCTTCGCGTCCTCCTACGAGCAGTACTTC. Amino acid sequence: CASSFASSYEQYF. Full variable domain (missing parts from reference TRBV7-9 and TRBJ2-7): DTGVSQNPRHKITKRGQNVTFRCDPISEHNRLYWYRQTLGQGPEFLTYFQNEAQLEKSRLLSDRFSAERPKGSFSTLEIQRTEQGDSAMYLCASSFASSYEQYFGPGTRLTVT.

The chain carries TRBV6-1 and TRBJ1-6, with unresolved D. Germline V gives CDR1 MNHNS, CDR2 SASEGT. The CDR3 contains 14 residues. V lost 3 bases and J lost 8, with 11 bases in between. The CDR3 region has the DNA TGTGCCAGCAGTGACCATATTACAGATTCACCCCTCCACTTT. Its translation is CASSDHITDSPLHF.

This chain uses TRBV7-9 with TRBJ1-2; 11 nucleotides match TRBD1. The CDR3 spans 16 residues. Germline CDR1 and CDR2: SEHNR and FQNEAQ (reference sequence). The V and J ends lost 11 bases and 3 bases, in that order; junction bases with no gene match: 14. CDR3 DNA sequence: TGTGCCGGCACCCGGGACAGGGGGACCTTAGACTATGGCTACACCTTC. Translation: CAGTRDRGTLDYGYTF.

This clone was seen once. The rearrangement joins TRBV2 to TRBJ1-2; 7 bases agree with TRBD1. Looked up from germline, CDR1 is SNHLY and CDR2 is FYNNEI. The CDR3 length is 13 residues. J was trimmed by 4 bases and V by 7 bases; bases with no gene match: 6. The CDR3 here is CASTRGRGYGYTF. In nucleotides, the CDR3 is TGTGCCAGCACGAGGGGGCGCGGCTATGGCTACACCTTC.

Notes on this clone: Since no conserved phenylalanine or tryptophan closes the CDR3, a read error is the likely cause. The chain carries TRBV6-1 and TRBJ1-5, with D possibly matching TRBD1 (5 bases). The CDR3 sequence is 17 residues long. Between the trimmed V and J ends, which lost 2 bases and 6 bases, there was a span of 20 bases. CDR1 is MNHNS and CDR2 is SASEGT in the germline V gene. The CDR3 DNA sequence: TGTGCCAGCAGTGAAAGTCGTTGGGCGGGGCTGAGTCAGCCCCAGCATTGT. Protein product: CASSESRWAGLSQPQHC.

This sequence joins TRBV7-9 and TRBJ2-1; tentatively, D is TRBD1 (6 bases). The CDR3 is made up of 16 amino acids. V lost 7 bases to trimming and J lost 4 bases, with 20 bases between them. CDR1 SEHNR and CDR2 FQNEAQ come from the germline V gene (reference sequence). The CDR3 region is CASINPGTLEYNEQFF. Written as DNA, the CDR3 is TGTGCCAGCATCAATCCCGGGACACTGGAGTACAATGAGCAGTTCTTC.

This chain uses TRBV7-9 with TRBJ1-3; a possible D gene is TRBD1 (6 bases). Trimming stripped 7 bases from V and 2 bases from J, with 15 bases between. CDR1 is SEHNR, CDR2 FQNEAQ, per germline (reference sequence). The CDR3 extends over 15 amino acids. CDR3 residues: CASTPSRGTGNTIYF. The CDR3 DNA is TGTGCCAGCACCCCCTCCAGGGGAACTGGAAACACCATATATTTT.

The V call is TRBV7-9, the J call TRBJ1-2, with D possibly being TRBD1 (5 bases). The CDR3 extends over 14 amino acids. Germline-derived CDR1 and CDR2 are SEHNR and FQNEAQ (reference sequence). Deletions cut 1 base from V and 8 bases from J, with 14 bases between. CDR3 sequence (DNA): TGTGCCAGCAGCTTAGATTCCAGGGCGCGGGGCTACACCTTC. Its translation: CASSLDSRARGYTF.

This clone was detected a few times. The chain employs TRBV5-6 and TRBJ1-2; D may be TRBD1 (6 bases). The CDR3 loop spans 16 amino acids. CDR1 and CDR2 (germline): SGHDT, YYEEEE. The ends were cut back, 1 base at V and 5 bases at J, with 18 bases in the middle. The CDR3 region is CASSLTGTSVVYGYTF. As DNA, the CDR3 is TGTGCCAGCAGCTTGACAGGGACCTCCGTCGTATATGGCTACACCTTC.

This chain links TRBV2 with TRBJ1-1; 10 nucleotides match TRBD1. The CDR3 is 15 amino acids. Per the germline V gene, CDR1 is SNHLY and CDR2 is FYNNEI. V lost 6 bases and J lost 1; bases outside the gene matches: 5. CDR3 nucleotides: TGTGCCAGCAGACACAGGGACAGGGGGAACACTGAAGCTTTCTTT. It encodes CASRHRDRGNTEAFF.

This clone was detected only once. The chain joins TRBV6-1 to TRBJ2-7; possibly TRBD1 for D (6 bases). Germline V gene sequence: CDR1 MNHNS, CDR2 SASEGT. CDR3 size: 14 residues. The V and J ends lost 6 bases and 4 bases respectively, with 16 bases between them. For the CDR3, the DNA is TGTGCCAGCAGGCTGACAGGTGTAGGGTACGAGCAGTACTTC. Translated, it gives CASRLTGVGYEQYF.

The chain links TRBV5-1 to TRBJ2-3, with 13 bases fitting TRBD2. Germline CDR1 reads SGHRS; CDR2 reads YFSETQ. This CDR3 has 15 residues. V shed 7 bases, J shed 2 bases, and the junction held 4 bases outside the gene matches. CDR3 region: CASRGLAGHTDTQYF. DNA of the CDR3: TGCGCCAGCCGGGGACTAGCGGGGCACACAGATACGCAGTATTTT.

The chain uses TRBV20-1 and TRBJ1-1, with D perhaps TRBD1 (6 bases). CDR3 length equals 11 residues. CDR1 and CDR2 from the germline V gene are DFQATT and SNEGSKA (reference sequence). V was shortened by 5 bases and J by 8 bases, with 12 bases between the two germline ends. The CDR3 region is CSAPYREEAFF. The CDR3 coding sequence is TGCAGTGCTCCCTACAGGGAAGAAGCTTTCTTT.

This clone was recorded only once. The rearrangement uses TRBV4-1 and TRBJ1-4; 12 bases map to TRBD1. In germline, CDR1 is MGHRA, CDR2 YSYEKL. This CDR3 is 16 amino acids long. Losses at the gene ends were 5 bases for V and 6 bases for J; bases not matched to a gene: 7. CDR3 DNA: TGCGCCAGCAGCATACTGGGGACAGGGGGCTATGAAAAACTGTTTTTT. It yields the protein CASSILGTGGYEKLFF.